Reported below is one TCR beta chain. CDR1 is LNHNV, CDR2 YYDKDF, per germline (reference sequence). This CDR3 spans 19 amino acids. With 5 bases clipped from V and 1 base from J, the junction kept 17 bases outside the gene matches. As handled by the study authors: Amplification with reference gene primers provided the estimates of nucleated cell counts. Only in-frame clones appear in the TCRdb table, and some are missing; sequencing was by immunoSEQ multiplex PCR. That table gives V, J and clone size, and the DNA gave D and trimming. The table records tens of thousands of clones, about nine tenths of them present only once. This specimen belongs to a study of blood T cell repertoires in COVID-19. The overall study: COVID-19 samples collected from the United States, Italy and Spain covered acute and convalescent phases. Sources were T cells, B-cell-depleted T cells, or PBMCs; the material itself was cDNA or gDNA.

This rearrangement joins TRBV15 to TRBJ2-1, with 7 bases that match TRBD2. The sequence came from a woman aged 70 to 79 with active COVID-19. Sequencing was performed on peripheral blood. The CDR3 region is CATSSRLGGRARSYNEQFF. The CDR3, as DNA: TGTGCCACCAGCTCCCGACTTGGGGGGAGGGCCAGGTCCTACAATGAGCAGTTCTTC.